One sample yielded the 25 T cell receptor beta chains listed below, sequenced in a study of CD8 T cells in ankylosing spondylitis. TCRdb itself ran the 5' RACE reads through MiXCR, one entry per CDR3 protein. This sample has about 100,000 distinct CDR3 sequences; roughly 8.8% occur once, and the top ten carry under 6%. Sequenced sample: blood, either unsorted or a sorted T cell fraction (not recorded which). Source of these receptors: a male donor with ankylosing spondylitis or in good health (not recorded which).

This clonotype showed up many times. V is TRBV28 and J is TRBJ2-7; D not resolved. The germline CDR1 and CDR2 sequences are MDHEN and SYDVKM. CDR3 size: 14 residues. V was trimmed by 5 bases and J by 0 bases, leaving 11 bases between them. This CDR3 reads CASSRRAVSYEQYF. The CDR3 DNA reads TGTGCCAGCAGTCGACGGGCCGTCTCCTACGAGCAGTACTTC. Together with reference TRBV28 and TRBJ2-7, the CDR3 gives the full variable domain: DVKVTQSSRYLVKRTGEKVFLECVQDMDHENMFWYRQDPGLGLRLIYFSYDVKMKEKGDIPEGYSVSREKKERFSLILESASTNQTSMYLCASSRRAVSYEQYFGPGTRLTVT.

This clonotype was seen ten or more times. The rearrangement links TRBV4-2 to TRBJ2-7, with 13 bases identical to TRBD2. The CDR3 is 15 amino acids. Germline trimming cut 3 bases from V and 3 bases from J; bases unmatched to any gene: 2. Germline values: CDR1 LGHNA, CDR2 YNFKEQ. The CDR3 sequence: CASSQGTSGDYEQYF. The CDR3 bases are TGTGCCAGCAGCCAGGGGACTAGCGGGGACTACGAGCAGTACTTC.

The CDR3 spells CASSVGAGLGETQYF. DNA for the CDR3: TGTGCCAGCAGCGTAGGGGCGGGGTTAGGAGAGACCCAGTACTTC. The V and J genes are TRBV9 and TRBJ2-5; a possible D gene is TRBD2 (6 bases). The CDR3 has 15 residues. In germline, CDR1 is SGDLS, CDR2 YYNGEE. Deletions cut 0 bases from V and 4 bases from J, with 13 bases between.

The chain couples TRBV9 to TRBJ2-1; 10 bases agree with TRBD2. This CDR3 has 17 amino acids. V was pared by 3 bases and J by 0 bases, with 6 bases of the junction left unmatched. Germline lookup yields CDR1 SGDLS and CDR2 YYNGEE. DNA of the CDR3: TGTGCCAGCAGCGAGACACTAGCGGGGACCTCCTACAATGAGCAGTTCTTC. Protein: CASSETLAGTSYNEQFF.

With respect to this clonotype: A much more abundant neighbour one base away suggests this may be a read error. The chain combines TRBV29-1 with TRBJ1-2; D call uncertain. CDR1 and CDR2 (germline): SQVTM, ANQGSEA. The CDR3 covers 10 residues. V was clipped by 3 bases and J by 10 bases, with 9 bases between them. Here the CDR3 DNA reads TGCAGCGTTGATATCGATGACTACACCTTC. Translation gives CSVDIDDYTF.

This clonotype was recorded many times. This chain uses TRBV5-1 with TRBJ2-7; D possibly corresponds to TRBD2 (7 bases). Trimming stripped 0 bases from V and 6 bases from J, with 13 bases between. The CDR3 sequence is 14 residues long. Germline CDR1 SGHRS, CDR2 YFSETQ. CDR3 bases: TGCGCCAGCAGCTTGGATGCGGGGGCGAGCGAGCAGTACTTC. Protein sequence: CASSLDAGASEQYF.

This clonotype has a count of ten or more. The junction departs from germline at one end; a sequencing error may be responsible. The chain couples TRBV3-1 to TRBJ2-7, with D maybe TRBD1 (5 bases). The CDR3 runs to 14 residues. Germline loops: CDR1 LGHDT, CDR2 YNNKEL (reference sequence). CDR3 in amino acids: CASQGLVGSSEQYF. The CDR3 DNA reads as TGTGCCAGCCAGGGCCTAGTAGGGTCCTCCGAGCAGTACTTC.

The V gene is TRBV7-3, the J gene TRBJ2-5, with 7 bases matching TRBD1. Germline trimming cut 2 bases from V and 4 bases from J; bases unmatched to any gene: 7. The V gene's germline CDR1 is SGHTA and CDR2 FQGTGA. The CDR3 is 15 residues long. The CDR3 is CASSLRTGVGETQYF. As DNA, the CDR3 is TGTGCCAGCAGCTTACGTACAGGGGTGGGAGAGACCCAGTACTTC.

This clonotype showed up many times. The chain is built from TRBV9 and TRBJ1-1; 7 positions match TRBD1. Germline V lookup: CDR1 SGDLS, CDR2 YYNGEE. With 4 bases clipped from V and 9 bases from J, the junction kept 15 bases outside the gene matches. The CDR3 is 15 residues long. CDR3 residues: CASSPQPGVQGKAFF. In nucleotides, the CDR3 is TGTGCCAGCAGCCCCCAACCAGGCGTACAGGGGAAAGCTTTCTTT.

This clonotype was found many times. The chain has TRBV5-1 and TRBJ1-1, with TRBD1 matching over 9 bases. The germline gives CDR1 SGHRS, CDR2 YFSETQ. There are 15 residues in the CDR3. V lost 4 bases, J lost 0 bases, and 4 bases stayed unmatched. CDR3 protein: CASSIGTGMNTEAFF. For the CDR3, the DNA is TGCGCCAGCAGCATCGGGACAGGGATGAACACTGAAGCTTTCTTT.

This clonotype came up many times. The chain joins TRBV9 to TRBJ2-1; maybe TRBD2 (6 bases). CDR3 length equals 16 residues. The V gene's germline CDR1 is SGDLS and CDR2 YYNGEE. V was trimmed by 0 bases and J by 6 bases, leaving 16 bases between them. The CDR3 sequence: CASSVVWGVGPNEQFF. The CDR3 DNA follows: TGTGCCAGCAGCGTAGTATGGGGGGTTGGCCCCAATGAGCAGTTCTTC.

This clonotype was counted many times. V is TRBV7-2 and J is TRBJ2-7, with 8 bases lining up with TRBD1. The CDR3 consists of 14 residues. V was pared by 4 bases and J by 4 bases, with 6 bases of the junction left unmatched. CDR1 is SGHTA and CDR2 is FQGNSA in the germline V gene. The CDR3 loop is CASSYEGQEYEQYF. The CDR3 DNA sequence: TGTGCCAGCAGCTACGAGGGACAGGAGTACGAGCAGTACTTC.

This clonotype was detected many times. The rearrangement links TRBV20-1 to TRBJ2-5, with 10 bases identical to TRBD2. Germline CDR1 and CDR2: DFQATT and SNEGSKA (reference sequence). The CDR3 is made up of 14 amino acids. With 1 base clipped from V and 4 bases from J, the junction kept 3 bases outside the gene matches. DNA for the CDR3: TGCAGTGCTAGAGCGGGACTAGCGACAGAGACCCAGTACTTC. The encoded protein is CSARAGLATETQYF.

This clonotype was detected only a few times. The chain links TRBV20-1 to TRBJ2-7; TRBD2 matches 13 bases. The CDR3 runs 14 residues. Germline-derived CDR1 and CDR2 are DFQATT and SNEGSKA (reference sequence). V lost 6 bases to trimming and J lost 6 bases; unmatched junction nucleotides: 8. The CDR3 is CSAAGGLAGSEQYF. The CDR3 region has the DNA TGCAGTGCGGCGGGGGGACTAGCGGGGAGCGAGCAGTACTTC.

In its sample, this clonotype was seen many times. The chain has TRBV28 and TRBJ1-1; a weak D match, TRBD1 (5 bases). V was clipped by 10 bases and J by 4 bases, with 25 bases between them. In germline, CDR1 is MDHEN, CDR2 SYDVKM. This CDR3 has 16 amino acids. CDR3 in DNA: TGTGCCACCGAAGACAGCACCAGGGCGGTGAGCACTGAAGCTTTCTTT. This encodes CATEDSTRAVSTEAFF.

This clonotype was recorded many times. The chain carries TRBV7-2 and TRBJ2-5; D gene unclear. Germline V lookup: CDR1 SGHTA, CDR2 FQGNSA. There are 13 residues in the CDR3. V lost 4 bases to trimming and J lost 0 bases, with 6 bases between them. The chain's CDR3 is CASSSDHQETQYF. CDR3 coding DNA: TGTGCCAGCAGCTCGGACCACCAAGAGACCCAGTACTTC. The full variable domain, its missing parts supplied by reference TRBV7-2 and TRBJ2-5, is GAGVSQSPSNKVTEKGKDVELRCDPISGHTALYWYRQSLGQGLEFLIYFQGNSAPDKSGLPSDRFSAERTGGSVSTLTIQRTQQEDSAVYLCASSSDHQETQYFGPGTRLLVL.

Ten or more counts support this clonotype. The V gene is TRBV9, the J gene TRBJ2-3; no firm D call. Deletions cut 0 bases from V and 6 bases from J, with 11 bases between. CDR3 length: 14 residues. Germline CDR1 and CDR2: SGDLS and YYNGEE. CDR3 loop: CASSVGVSVDTQYF. The CDR3 DNA follows: TGTGCCAGCAGCGTAGGAGTCTCGGTGGATACGCAGTATTTT.

This clonotype occurred many times. This chain links TRBV29-1 with TRBJ1-1; D is undetermined. The ends were cut back, 0 bases at V and 5 bases at J, with 10 bases in the middle. The CDR3 totals 13 residues. Germline V gives CDR1 SQVTM, CDR2 ANQGSEA. The CDR3 loop reads CSVEDGRRTEAFF. The CDR3 DNA reads TGCAGCGTTGAAGATGGGCGAAGGACTGAAGCTTTCTTT.

To note about this clonotype: A clone one base away is much larger, so this may be a read error. The chain carries TRBV6-5 and TRBJ2-7; 7 nucleotides line up with TRBD1. CDR3 length: 11 residues. CDR1 MNHEY and CDR2 SVGAGI come from the germline V gene. With 6 bases clipped from V and 6 bases from J, the junction kept 2 bases outside the gene matches. The CDR3 spells CASSTGVEQYF. CDR3 in DNA: TGTGCCAGCAGCACAGGGGTCGAGCAGTACTTC.

This clonotype was observed at least ten times. This rearrangement joins TRBV12-3 or TRBV12-4 to TRBJ1-1; possible D gene TRBD1, 6 bases. The CDR3 is 10 residues long. V lost 6 bases and J lost 8, with 7 bases in between. The CDR3 is CASRGHEAFF. CDR3 in DNA: TGTGCCAGCAGGGGACACGAAGCTTTCTTT.

This clonotype has only a few counts. The V and J genes are TRBV6-5 and TRBJ2-7; 9 bases are a match to TRBD1. CDR1 and CDR2 from the germline V gene are MNHEY and SVGAGI. The CDR3 has 16 residues. The V segment lost 0 bases and the J segment 2 bases; nucleotides outside the gene matches: 5. The CDR3 reads CASSYSPGQGPYEQYF. The DNA for the CDR3 is TGTGCCAGCAGTTACTCACCGGGACAGGGACCCTACGAGCAGTACTTC.

In its sample, this clonotype was seen many times. This chain joins TRBV20-1 and TRBJ2-7, with unresolved D. In germline, CDR1 is DFQATT, CDR2 SNEGSKA (reference sequence). This CDR3 has 13 amino acids. V lost 6 bases, J lost 3 bases, and 15 bases lay in between. CDR3 amino acids: CSAPPLGLYEQYF. CDR3 coding DNA: TGCAGTGCCCCCCCCCTTGGCCTCTACGAGCAGTACTTC.

This clonotype was seen at least ten times. The genes are TRBV12-3 or TRBV12-4 and TRBJ2-3; possible D gene TRBD2, 5 bases. The length of the CDR3 is 13 residues. The V end lost 5 bases, the J end lost 6 bases, and 12 bases lay between the germline ends. The DNA for the CDR3 is TGTGCCAGCAGTCCCGCCGGGGTCGATACGCAGTATTTT. Its translation is CASSPAGVDTQYF.

This clonotype was recorded many times. The CDR3 DNA is TGTGCCAGCCGTAGGGGGTCCCTCTACGAGCAGTACTTC. This translates into CASRRGSLYEQYF. The chain uses TRBV12-3 or TRBV12-4 and TRBJ2-7, with a possible D match to TRBD1 (6 bases). V shed 8 bases and J shed 3 bases, with 14 bases lying between them. This CDR3 comprises 13 residues.

This clonotype was picked up many times. This chain joins TRBV12-3 or TRBV12-4 and TRBJ2-1; 11 nucleotides match TRBD2. The ends lost 1 base at V and 4 bases at J; junction bases unmatched: 6. CDR3 length: 17 amino acids. CDR3 amino acids: CASSLGSGGALYNEQFF. CDR3 DNA: TGTGCCAGCAGTTTAGGTAGCGGGGGGGCTTTGTACAATGAGCAGTTCTTC.